A single sample is the source of the 2 T cell receptor beta chains below, sequenced in a study of shared clonotypes between healthy human individuals. The table came from immunoSEQ multiplex PCR; TCRdb's copy has only in-frame clones and leaves some out. The data show 950,000 to 1,300,000 clones, more than 65% seen once. The sequenced sample consisted of memory CD4+ T cells sorted from blood. Subset described: CD45RA-negative fraction. These receptors all come from a man aged 18 to 29 in good health.

This clone was counted a few times. The V gene is TRBV7-9, the J gene TRBJ2-2; D is possibly TRBD1 (5 bases). Germline lookup yields CDR1 SEHNR and CDR2 FQNEAQ (reference sequence). The CDR3 runs to 15 residues. With 6 bases removed from V and 4 bases from J, the gap between germline ends came to 15 bases. CDR3 protein: CASRNAGSTTGELFF. The CDR3 nucleotides are TGTGCCAGCAGGAACGCAGGGTCGACCACCGGGGAGCTGTTTTTT.

The chain is built from TRBV5-1 and TRBJ2-3; 10 bases map to TRBD2. The CDR3 length is 17 residues. V was clipped by 4 bases and J by 1 base; unmatched bases: 9. The germline gives CDR1 SGHRS, CDR2 YFSETQ. The CDR3 loop is CASSRSGRSVGTDTQYF. In DNA, the CDR3 is TGCGCCAGCAGCCGTAGCGGGAGGTCGGTGGGCACAGATACGCAGTATTTT.